This TCR beta chain was recovered during a study of T cell changes during pregnancy in multiple sclerosis. CDR3 length: 15 residues. Trimming at V came to 1 base and at J to 4 bases, leaving 1 base not matched to a gene. The germline CDR1 and CDR2 sequences are SGHAT and FQNNGV. Data came from immunoSEQ multiplex PCR; TCRdb stores just in-frame clones and leaves some out. The table includes about 41,000 clones, roughly 90% detected once. The chain is built from TRBV11-2 and TRBJ2-3; 11 bases match TRBD2. The receptor's source is a female donor with multiple sclerosis, enrolled in a pregnancy study. The sample consisted of CD8+ T cells from peripheral blood mononuclear cells, taken in the third trimester of pregnancy. The CDR3 nucleotides read TGTGCCAGCAGCTTAGCACTAGCGGGAGCAGATACGCAGTATTTT. This translates into CASSLALAGADTQYF.